What follows are 5 T cell receptor beta chains derived from one specimen sequenced in a study of T-cell reconstitution after alpha-beta-depleted transplantation in children. The TCRbeta library was prepared with unique molecular identifiers. TCRdb re-called the PCR reads with MiXCR, one entry per CDR3 protein. Among 200,000 to 250,000 distinct CDR3 sequences listed, 7.5% to 9.5% were seen once. The material sequenced was PBMCs, mostly from graft donor cells, taken 360 days after TCRalphabeta/CD19-depleted stem cell transplant. These receptors came from a male patient between 2 and 10 years old who had a stem cell transplant for acute myeloid leukemia, so the T cells may come from the graft donor.

At least ten counts were recorded for this clonotype. The chain combines TRBV2 with TRBJ2-2; 8 bases agree with TRBD1. CDR3 length: 15 residues. CDR1 and CDR2 (germline): SNHLY, FYNNEI. V lost 4 bases and J lost 3; bases outside the gene matches: 4. The chain's CDR3 is CASSAPGGYTGELFF. The CDR3 nucleotides are TGTGCCAGCAGTGCTCCAGGGGGCTACACCGGGGAGCTGTTTTTT.

To note about this clonotype: This clone may be a read error of a much larger clone one base away. V is TRBV7-2 and J is TRBJ2-1; D unclear. Germline V gene sequence: CDR1 SGHTA, CDR2 FQGNSA. This CDR3 has 11 residues. The CDR3: CATETGKERFF. DNA of the CDR3: TGTGCCACCGAGACTGGGAAAGAGCGGTTCTTC.

V usage is TRBV20-1 and J usage is TRBJ2-7; D is perhaps TRBD1 (7 bases). The V gene's germline CDR1 is DFQATT and CDR2 SNEGSKA (reference sequence). The CDR3 consists of 13 residues. V gave up 5 bases and J gave up 6 bases, with 17 bases separating them. The CDR3 region has the DNA TGCAGTGCTCGAACAGGGGACTCTCTCGAGCAGTACGTC. Protein sequence: CSARTGDSLEQYV.

The chain recombines TRBV5-1 with TRBJ2-2; 7 nucleotides agree with TRBD1. Unmatched junction bases numbered 11, after V lost 3 bases and J lost 3 bases. The CDR3 has 17 amino acids. CDR1 and CDR2 (germline): SGHRS, YFSETQ. The CDR3 region has the DNA TGCGCCAGCAGCTCAACCCCAGGACAGGCGTACACCGGGGAGCTGTTTTTT. Translation: CASSSTPGQAYTGELFF.

This clonotype was picked up a small number of times. The V gene is TRBV13, the J gene TRBJ2-7; maybe TRBD2 (5 bases). Germline CDR1 PRHDT, CDR2 FYEKMQ (reference sequence). This CDR3 contains 17 residues. Trimming cost V 5 bases and J 4 bases, with 24 bases left between them. CDR3 amino acids: CASSLPHQEDSPYEQYF. CDR3 nucleotide sequence: TGTGCCAGCAGCCTACCTCACCAAGAGGACTCGCCTTACGAGCAGTACTTC. Together with reference TRBV13 and TRBJ2-7, the CDR3 gives the full variable domain: AAGVIQSPRHLIKEKRETATLKCYPIPRHDTVYWYQQGPGQDPQFLISFYEKMQSDKGSIPDRFSAQQFSDYHSELNMSSLELGDSALYFCASSLPHQEDSPYEQYFGPGTRLTVT.